These 22 T cell receptor beta chains share one sample of origin, sequenced in a study of shared clonotypes between healthy human individuals (dated by TCRdb to about 2020). CD8 naive samples consisted of CD45RO-negative cells that were positively selected for CCR7, yielding a CD45RA+CCR7+ population without TemRA cells. Library prep was done by the immunoSEQ multiplex PCR assay. This is the immuneACCESS table as TCRdb keeps it, with only in-frame sequences that have V and J called. A part of the clones is gone; compared with another copy, unresolved V genes explain less than half, and the rest is unexplained. In this sample the table shows about 680,000 clones, 92% of which occur a single time. Together, the top ten hold about a quarter of the sample. The sequencing input was naive CD8+ T cells sorted from blood. The cell subset or site label, as the study defines it: CD45RA+CCR7+. These receptors all come from a man aged 25-45 years in good health.

V is TRBV7-2 and J is TRBJ2-3; D gene uncertain. The CDR3 is made up of 13 amino acids. The germline V gene has CDR1 SGHTA and CDR2 FQGNSA. Trimming shortened V by 3 bases and J by 3 bases, and 7 bases separated the two germline ends. As DNA, the CDR3 is TGTGCCAGCAGCTTTAGGGTTACAGATACGCAGTATTTT. As protein: CASSFRVTDTQYF.

This clone was recorded once. Distinct nucleotide sequences in the sample also encode this CDR3. The J gene is TRBJ2-7, the V gene TRBV5-1, with 9 bases that match TRBD1. The V gene end was trimmed by 4 bases and the J gene end by 1 base; junction bases not matched to a gene: 3. The germline gives CDR1 SGHRS, CDR2 YFSETQ. The CDR3 spans 14 residues. The CDR3 nucleotides are TGCGCCAGCAGCATCGGGACAGGGTCCTACGAGCAGTACTTC. Its protein is CASSIGTGSYEQYF.

CDR3 residues: CASGPTNEKLFF. CDR3 bases: TGTGCCAGCGGGCCAACTAATGAAAAACTGTTTTTT. This chain uses TRBV6-5 with TRBJ1-4, with D unresolved. V was cut by 8 bases and J by 0 bases, with 4 bases left in between. Per the germline V gene, CDR1 is MNHEY and CDR2 is SVGAGI. The CDR3 consists of 12 residues.

This chain joins TRBV7-8 and TRBJ2-7, with D maybe TRBD2 (5 bases). CDR1 and CDR2 from the germline V gene are SGHVS and FQNEAQ. The CDR3 covers 14 residues. With 10 bases removed from V and 0 bases from J, the gap between germline ends came to 16 bases. CDR3 nucleotide sequence: TGTGCCACCGCACTACGAGGACTCTCCTACGAGCAGTACTTC. Protein sequence: CATALRGLSYEQYF. The full variable domain, with the rest looked up from reference TRBV7-8 and TRBJ2-7, is GAGVSQSPRYKVAKRGQDVALRCDPISGHVSLFWYQQALGQGPEFLTYFQNEAQLDKSGLPSDRFFAERPEGSVSTLKIQRTQQEDSAVYLCATALRGLSYEQYFGPGTRLTVT.

Here the CDR3 reads CASSLEGTSGRSQETQYF. CDR3 nucleotides: TGCGCCAGCAGCTTGGAGGGGACTAGCGGGCGGAGCCAAGAGACCCAGTACTTC. V is TRBV5-1 and J is TRBJ2-5, with 12 nucleotides matching TRBD2. In germline, CDR1 is SGHRS, CDR2 YFSETQ. V lost 0 bases and J lost 1; bases outside the gene matches: 7. The CDR3 spans 18 residues.

V usage is TRBV28 and J usage is TRBJ1-2; D gene ambiguous. The V gene's germline CDR1 is MDHEN and CDR2 SYDVKM. Trimming cost V 3 bases and J 8 bases, with 7 bases left between them. The CDR3 runs to 11 residues. The CDR3 reads CASSFRGGYTF. CDR3 nucleotides: TGTGCCAGCAGTTTTAGAGGAGGCTACACCTTC.

V is TRBV27 and J is TRBJ2-7, with 10 bases matching TRBD2. CDR1 is MNHEY and CDR2 is SMNVEV in the germline V gene (reference sequence). Germline trimming cut 3 bases from V and 3 bases from J; bases unmatched to any gene: 23. The CDR3 runs to 21 residues. This CDR3 reads CASSFSGTYLKLAGRDYEQYF. The CDR3, as DNA: TGTGCCAGCAGTTTCTCGGGCACTTACCTGAAACTAGCGGGGAGAGACTACGAGCAGTACTTC.

This chain uses TRBV5-4 with TRBJ2-7, with a weak D call TRBD2 (6 bases). V gave up 6 bases and J gave up 6 bases, with 13 bases separating them. Looked up from germline, CDR1 is SGHNT and CDR2 is YYREEE (reference sequence). This CDR3 contains 12 residues. As DNA, the CDR3 is TGTGCCAGCAACTCGGGGGTTGGCGAGCAGTACTTC. Amino acid sequence: CASNSGVGEQYF. The complete variable domain, with remaining parts taken from reference TRBV5-4 and TRBJ2-7, reads ETGVTQSPTHLIKTRGQQVTLRCSSQSGHNTVSWYQQALGQGPQFIFQYYREEENGRGNFPPRFSGLQFPNYSSELNVNALELDDSALYLCASNSGVGEQYFGPGTRLTVT.

The gene calls are TRBV2 and TRBJ2-5, with a weak D call TRBD1 (5 bases). Germline V gene data show CDR1 as SNHLY and CDR2 as FYNNEI. CDR3 length: 14 amino acids. V lost 11 bases and J lost 5, with 21 bases in between. CDR3 residues: CASSGARAGETQYF. CDR3 bases: TGTGCCTCCAGTGGGGCCAGGGCCGGGGAGACCCAGTACTTC.

The gene calls are TRBV10-2 and TRBJ2-7; maybe TRBD2 (6 bases). With 7 bases removed from V and 2 bases from J, the gap between germline ends came to 15 bases. The germline V gene has CDR1 WSHSY and CDR2 SAAADI. This CDR3 has 14 residues. CDR3 DNA sequence: TGCGCCAGCATGGGGAGCGGGCTAACCTACGAGCAGTACTTC. Its protein product is CASMGSGLTYEQYF.

The V gene is TRBV6-5, the J gene TRBJ2-2, with D unclear. Germline V gene lookup returns CDR1 MNHEY and CDR2 SVGAGI. The CDR3 is made up of 15 amino acids. Deletions cut 7 bases from V and 0 bases from J, with 12 bases between. The CDR3 loop reads CASNPESSNTGELFF. Here the CDR3 DNA reads TGTGCCAGCAATCCCGAGAGTTCGAACACCGGGGAGCTGTTTTTT.

The chain combines TRBV5-1 with TRBJ2-7; TRBD2 might be the D (5 bases). Germline-derived CDR1 and CDR2 are SGHRS and YFSETQ. Trimming stripped 0 bases from V and 3 bases from J, with 16 bases between. The CDR3 runs 16 residues. The CDR3 loop is CASSLEGGLQIYEQYF. CDR3 nucleotides: TGCGCCAGCAGCTTGGAGGGCGGACTGCAAATCTACGAGCAGTACTTC.

The J gene is TRBJ2-3, the V gene TRBV6-4, with D perhaps matching TRBD1 or TRBD2 (6 bases each). The CDR3 contains 15 residues. Trimming stripped 4 bases from V and 0 bases from J, with 11 bases between. From germline, CDR1 is MRHNA and CDR2 SNTAGT. The CDR3 DNA reads as TGTGCCAGCAGTGTGGGGGGCGCTAGCACAGATACGCAGTATTTT. It is translated as CASSVGGASTDTQYF.

This clone was seen a single time. The J gene is TRBJ2-3, the V gene TRBV30; 9 bases align to TRBD1. The CDR3 length is 15 residues. Germline assignment: CDR1 GTSNPN and CDR2 SVGIG (reference sequence). Trimming at V came to 4 bases and at J to 0 bases, leaving 5 bases not matched to a gene. The chain's CDR3 is CAWTVGTGSTDTQYF. CDR3 DNA sequence: TGTGCCTGGACCGTAGGGACAGGGAGCACAGATACGCAGTATTTT.

The rearrangement links TRBV7-6 to TRBJ2-5, with 10 bases matching TRBD1. CDR1 is SGHVS and CDR2 is FNYEAQ in the germline V gene. The CDR3 runs 16 residues. The ends lost 5 bases at V and 2 bases at J; junction bases unmatched: 8. This chain's CDR3 is CASSRPRDRGQETQYF. In nucleotides, the CDR3 is TGTGCCAGCAGCCGCCCCCGGGACAGGGGTCAAGAGACCCAGTACTTC.

This clone was counted once. The rearrangement links TRBV5-6 to TRBJ1-4, with no clear D. The CDR3 runs to 13 residues. CDR1 and CDR2 from the germline V gene are SGHDT and YYEEEE. Trimming pared 4 bases from V and 8 bases from J, leaving 12 bases between. CDR3: CASSPDLGEKLFF. CDR3 DNA: TGTGCCAGCAGCCCGGACCTAGGGGAAAAACTGTTTTTT.

The V gene is TRBV7-9, the J gene TRBJ1-5, with a possible D match to TRBD1 (6 bases). Germline V gene lookup returns CDR1 SEHNR and CDR2 FQNEAQ (reference sequence). Trimming cost V 3 bases and J 6 bases, with 15 bases left between them. The CDR3 contains 15 residues. The CDR3 here is CASSLGAGASQPQHF. As DNA, the CDR3 is TGTGCCAGCAGCTTGGGGGCGGGGGCCAGTCAGCCCCAGCATTTT.

The rearrangement joins TRBV7-9 to TRBJ2-6; D gene unclear. Germline V gives CDR1 SEHNR, CDR2 FQNEAQ (reference sequence). The V gene lost 4 bases and the J gene lost 0 bases, with 13 bases spanning the gap. CDR3 length: 17 amino acids. This chain's CDR3 is CASSSSPPPSGANVLTF. The CDR3 nucleotides read TGTGCCAGCAGCTCATCTCCCCCACCCTCTGGGGCCAACGTCCTGACTTTC.

The chain links TRBV28 to TRBJ2-7; D remains unclear. V gave up 7 bases and J gave up 6 bases, with 28 bases separating them. Germline V CDR1 and CDR2: MDHEN, SYDVKM. This CDR3 has 17 amino acids. The CDR3 sequence: CASTLRARSVAPLEQYF. CDR3 sequence (DNA): TGTGCCAGCACCCTAAGGGCCCGAAGTGTAGCCCCCCTCGAGCAGTACTTC.

The chain combines TRBV6-5 with TRBJ2-6; D gene uncertain. Trimming cost V 5 bases and J 4 bases, with 12 bases left between them. CDR3 length equals 15 residues. Per the germline V gene, CDR1 is MNHEY and CDR2 is SVGAGI. The CDR3: CASSVRPLGANVLTF. CDR3 sequence (DNA): TGTGCCAGCAGTGTCAGACCCTTAGGGGCCAACGTCCTGACTTTC.

The CDR3 spells CASSPRGPVDTEAFF. The DNA of the CDR3 is TGCGCCAGCAGCCCCAGGGGCCCGGTGGACACTGAAGCTTTCTTT. This chain connects TRBV5-1 to TRBJ1-1; D might be TRBD1 (6 bases). The germline V and J ends were trimmed by 4 bases and 3 bases, with 16 bases remaining between them. The CDR3 is made up of 15 amino acids. Germline V gene data show CDR1 as SGHRS and CDR2 as YFSETQ.

The J gene is TRBJ1-4, the V gene TRBV15; TRBD1 might be the D (5 bases). The V gene's germline CDR1 is LNHNV and CDR2 YYDKDF (reference sequence). The CDR3 is 15 amino acids. Trimming removed 1 base from V and 6 bases from J, with 12 bases in between. The CDR3 DNA is TGTGCCACCAGCAGAGCGGGCAGGGAGGATGAAAAACTGTTTTTT. It translates to CATSRAGREDEKLFF.